Listed here is a single T cell receptor (beta chain). The data originate from a study of blood T cell repertoires in COVID-19. For the study at large: Collection of acute and convalescent COVID-19 samples took place in the United States, Italy and Spain. T cells, B-cell-depleted T cells, or PBMCs provided the cDNA or gDNA that served as material.

Authors' processing steps: Reference gene primers were amplified, and this amplification served to estimate nucleated cell counts. Using immunoSEQ multiplex PCR, the repertoire was profiled, and TCRdb retains in-frame clones only, with some absent. V and J calls and clone size are copied from that table; D and trimming were computed from the DNA. Of 150,000 to 250,000 clones in the sample, roughly 79% are singletons; the top ten hold roughly 6.9%. The sequenced material came from peripheral blood. The receptor comes from a human donor with acute or convalescent COVID-19. The donor label of this sample is uncertain.

CDR3 DNA sequence: TGTGCCAGCAGCTTAGTAGCGGGAGCCACCTCTGGGGCCAACGTCCTGACTTTC. It translates to CASSLVAGATSGANVLTF. This chain joins TRBV7-2 and TRBJ2-6, with TRBD2 matching over 9 bases. The germline gives CDR1 SGHTA, CDR2 FQGNSA. This CDR3 is 18 amino acids long. J gave up 0 bases and V 1 base, and 4 bases lay outside the gene matches.